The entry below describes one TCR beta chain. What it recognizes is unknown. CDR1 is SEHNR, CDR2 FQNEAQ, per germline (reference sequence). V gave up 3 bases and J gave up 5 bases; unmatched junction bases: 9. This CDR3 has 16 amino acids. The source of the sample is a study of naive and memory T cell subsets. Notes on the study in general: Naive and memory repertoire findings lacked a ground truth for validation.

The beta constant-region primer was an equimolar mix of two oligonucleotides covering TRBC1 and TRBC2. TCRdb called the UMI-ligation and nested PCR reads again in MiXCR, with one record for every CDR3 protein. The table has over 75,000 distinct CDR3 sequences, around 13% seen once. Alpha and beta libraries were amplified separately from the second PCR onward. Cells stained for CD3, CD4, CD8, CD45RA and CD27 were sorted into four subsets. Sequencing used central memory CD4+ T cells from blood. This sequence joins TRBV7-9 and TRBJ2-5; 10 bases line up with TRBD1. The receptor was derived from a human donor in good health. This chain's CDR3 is CASSLSDRGVRETQYF. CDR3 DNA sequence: TGTGCCAGCAGCTTGTCGGACAGGGGGGTACGGGAGACCCAGTACTTC.